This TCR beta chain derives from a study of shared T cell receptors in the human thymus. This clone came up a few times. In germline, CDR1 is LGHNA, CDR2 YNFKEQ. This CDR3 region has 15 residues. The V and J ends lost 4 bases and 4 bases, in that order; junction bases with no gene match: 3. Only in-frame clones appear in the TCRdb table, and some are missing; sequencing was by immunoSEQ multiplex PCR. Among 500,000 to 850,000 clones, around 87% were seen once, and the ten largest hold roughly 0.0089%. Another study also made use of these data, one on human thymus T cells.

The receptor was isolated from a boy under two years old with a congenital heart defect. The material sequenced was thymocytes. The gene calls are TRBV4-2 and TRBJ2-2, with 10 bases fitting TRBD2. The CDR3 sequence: CASSRAGGVTGELFF. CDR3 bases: TGTGCCAGCAGCCGAGCGGGGGGGGTCACCGGGGAGCTGTTTTTT.